These 8 T cell receptor beta chains came from one sample sequenced in a study of cytomegalovirus exposure and HLA in healthy donors. The assay was immunoSEQ multiplex PCR, and TCRdb's table has in-frame clones only and misses some. The table records approximately 180,000 clones, roughly 86% of them present only once. Sequenced input: PBMCs. The origin of the receptors is a man younger than 35 in good health and CMV-seropositive.

V usage is TRBV2 and J usage is TRBJ2-2; 11 bases fit TRBD1. The junction had 15 bases not matched to a gene; V was cut back by 4 bases and J by 5 bases. Germline values: CDR1 SNHLY, CDR2 FYNNEI. The CDR3 totals 19 residues. This chain's CDR3 is CASSATPPAGQGATGELFF. The CDR3 DNA sequence: TGTGCCAGCAGTGCTACCCCCCCAGCCGGACAGGGGGCGACCGGGGAGCTGTTTTTT.

V usage is TRBV7-3 and J usage is TRBJ1-1, with TRBD1 matching 9 bases. This CDR3 has 17 amino acids. The V segment lost 5 bases and the J segment 7 bases; nucleotides outside the gene matches: 17. Germline CDR1 reads SGHTA; CDR2 reads FQGTGA. CDR3 sequence (DNA): TGTGCCAGCAGCCCATCCAGGGACAGGGTACCCCACGGTGAAGCTTTCTTT. Translation gives CASSPSRDRVPHGEAFF. The full variable domain, with the rest looked up from reference TRBV7-3 and TRBJ1-1, is GAGVSQTPSNKVTEKGKYVELRCDPISGHTALYWYRQSLGQGPEFLIYFQGTGAADDSGLPNDRFFAVRPEGSVSTLKIQRTERGDSAVYLCASSPSRDRVPHGEAFFGQGTRLTVV.

This chain uses TRBV27 with TRBJ1-5; 9 bases match TRBD1. V shed 8 bases and J 2 bases; nucleotides not matched to a gene: 4. The CDR3 is 14 amino acids. Germline V gene data show CDR1 as MNHEY and CDR2 as SMNVEV (reference sequence). The CDR3 protein is CASGRQGGNQPQHF. The CDR3 nucleotides are TGTGCCAGCGGACGACAGGGGGGCAATCAGCCCCAGCATTTT.

The rearrangement joins TRBV7-2 to TRBJ2-7, with TRBD2 identical over 10 bases. Germline trimming cut 8 bases from V and 3 bases from J; bases unmatched to any gene: 10. Germline loops: CDR1 SGHTA, CDR2 FQGNSA. The CDR3 covers 15 residues. The CDR3 sequence is CASSPGTSAIYEQYF. The CDR3 nucleotides are TGTGCCAGCTCCCCCGGGACTAGCGCGATCTACGAGCAGTACTTC.

The chain is built from TRBV2 and TRBJ1-1; 11 bases fit TRBD1. The J segment lost 6 bases and the V segment lost 10 bases, leaving 7 bases of the junction unmatched. This CDR3 has 13 residues. Germline-derived CDR1 and CDR2 are SNHLY and FYNNEI. Written as DNA, the CDR3 is TGTGCCATACGGACAGGGGGCAGGCCTGAAGCTTTCTTT. Its protein is CAIRTGGRPEAFF. The full variable domain, rest sourced from reference TRBV2 and TRBJ1-1, is EPEVTQTPSHQVTQMGQEVILRCVPISNHLYFYWYRQILGQKVEFLVSFYNNEISEKSEIFDDQFSVERPDGSNFTLKIRSTKLEDSAMYFCAIRTGGRPEAFFGQGTRLTVV.

CDR3 coding DNA: TGTGCCAGCAGTTACCGCCAGGTTGCCGAGCAGTACTTC. Translation gives CASSYRQVAEQYF. The chain carries TRBV6-6 and TRBJ2-7, with D unresolved. V was shortened by 2 bases and J by 6 bases, with 11 bases between the two germline ends. In germline, CDR1 is MNHNY, CDR2 SVGAGI (reference sequence). There are 13 residues in the CDR3.

The chain couples TRBV5-4 to TRBJ1-3, with D perhaps matching TRBD1 (6 bases). The ends were cut back, 1 base at V and 0 bases at J, with 8 bases in the middle. This CDR3 has 15 amino acids. Germline V gives CDR1 SGHNT, CDR2 YYREEE (reference sequence). Here the CDR3 DNA reads TGTGCCAGCAGCTTGAGGGGGGGCTCTGGAAACACCATATATTTT. This encodes CASSLRGGSGNTIYF. Drawing the rest from reference TRBV5-4 and TRBJ1-3, the complete variable domain is ETGVTQSPTHLIKTRGQQVTLRCSSQSGHNTVSWYQQALGQGPQFIFQYYREEENGRGNFPPRFSGLQFPNYSSELNVNALELDDSALYLCASSLRGGSGNTIYFGEGSWLTVV.

The V call is TRBV7-8, the J call TRBJ1-5; the D gene is possibly TRBD1 (6 bases). Trimming took off 0 bases at V and 7 bases at J, with 10 bases between the two ends. From germline, CDR1 is SGHVS and CDR2 FQNEAQ. The CDR3 sequence is 14 residues long. The CDR3 reads CASSLAGHNQPQHF. CDR3 nucleotide sequence: TGTGCCAGCAGCTTAGCGGGACACAACCAGCCCCAGCATTTT.